What follows are 23 T cell receptor beta chains derived from one specimen sequenced in a study of response to subunit inactivated influenza vaccine. TCRdb re-derived calls from the RT-PCR reads in MiXCR, one entry per CDR3 protein. The sample gives 450,000 to 700,000 distinct CDR3 sequences, about 15% of which show up once; 11% is in the top ten. The input for sequencing was PBMCs from blood, taken 12 days after vaccination. These receptor sequences come from a man in his forties or fifties who received an inactivated influenza vaccine.

The sample holds a few counts of this clonotype. The chain uses TRBV11-3 and TRBJ1-1; D is undetermined. The germline V gene has CDR1 SGHNT and CDR2 YENEEA. The CDR3 totals 13 residues. V was clipped by 3 bases and J by 1 base, with 6 bases between them. CDR3 in DNA: TGTGCCAGCAGCTTTAAGAAGAACACTGAAGCTTTCTTT. Its protein is CASSFKKNTEAFF.

This clonotype came up a few times. The chain links TRBV5-1 to TRBJ2-5, with 7 bases fitting TRBD1. The CDR3 is 14 residues long. CDR1 and CDR2 from the germline V gene are SGHRS and YFSETQ. With V trimmed by 0 bases and J by 4 bases, 3 bases remained unmatched. The CDR3 reads CASSLAHRGETQYF. For the CDR3, the DNA is TGCGCCAGCAGCTTGGCCCACAGGGGAGAGACCCAGTACTTC.

This clonotype was observed many times. This chain uses TRBV20-1 with TRBJ1-5, with D perhaps matching TRBD1 (5 bases). V was cut by 6 bases and J by 0 bases, with 15 bases left in between. This CDR3 spans 15 amino acids. Germline V CDR1 and CDR2: DFQATT, SNEGSKA (reference sequence). The CDR3 reads CSAIPGPYSNQPQHF. In nucleotides, the CDR3 is TGCAGTGCAATCCCGGGGCCATATAGCAATCAGCCCCAGCATTTT.

The V call is TRBV7-9, the J call TRBJ2-7; a weak D match, TRBD2 (6 bases). The germline V and J ends were trimmed by 3 bases and 0 bases, with 15 bases remaining between them. The CDR3 totals 16 residues. Germline CDR1 is SEHNR and CDR2 is FQNEAQ (reference sequence). CDR3 amino acids: CASSLFIPGSSYEQYF. CDR3 bases: TGTGCCAGCAGCTTGTTTATTCCCGGGAGCTCCTACGAGCAGTACTTC.

This clonotype appeared many times. The gene calls are TRBV6-7 and TRBJ2-1, with D possibly matching TRBD1 (6 bases). TRBV6-7 is designated an ORF whose function remains uncertain. The CDR3 contains 17 residues. V shed 7 bases and J shed 4 bases, with 23 bases lying between them. The CDR3 nucleotides are TGTGCCAGCACCACCCCCTCCCGACAGGATTATTACAATGAGCAGTTCTTC. It is translated as CASTTPSRQDYYNEQFF.

This clonotype was detected a few times. The chain recombines TRBV4-3 with TRBJ1-1; no reliable D call. The CDR3 loop spans 16 amino acids. The V end lost 0 bases, the J end lost 6 bases, and 17 bases lay between the germline ends. Per germline, CDR1 LGHNA and CDR2 YSLEER. As DNA, the CDR3 is TGCGCCAGCAGCCAAGATGGCCGGGGTCCACTCCCTGAAGCTTTCTTT. Its protein product is CASSQDGRGPLPEAFF.

The genes are TRBV7-6 and TRBJ2-5, with D possibly TRBD2 on 6 matching bases. This CDR3 is built from 14 residues. Germline V CDR1 and CDR2: SGHVS, FNYEAQ. V was cut by 3 bases and J by 9 bases, with 17 bases left in between. As DNA, the CDR3 is TGTGCCAGCAGCTTTGGGACTGGCGATATGGCCCAGTACTTC. It is translated as CASSFGTGDMAQYF.

This clonotype appeared many times. The chain combines TRBV28 with TRBJ1-1, with D unresolved. This CDR3 has 15 amino acids. From germline, CDR1 is MDHEN and CDR2 SYDVKM. V was cut by 5 bases and J by 4 bases, with 17 bases left in between. DNA of the CDR3: TGTGCCAGCAGTCTCGGCGATGCGGGGAGCACTGAAGCTTTCTTT. This gives the protein CASSLGDAGSTEAFF.

For this clonotype: This could be a read error, since a much larger clone is one nucleotide away. The chain joins TRBV29-1 to TRBJ1-1; TRBD1 might be the D (6 bases). This CDR3 has 15 amino acids. Germline V gene lookup returns CDR1 SQVTM and CDR2 ANQGSEA. The CDR3 sequence: CNVVGDRPMNTEAFF. For the CDR3, the DNA is TGCAACGTTGTCGGAGACAGGCCCATGAACACTGAAGCTTTCTTT.

In its sample, this clonotype was seen many times. The chain joins TRBV3-1 to TRBJ2-7; D is uncertain. This CDR3 is built from 11 residues. The germline V gene encodes CDR1 LGHDT and CDR2 YNNKEL (reference sequence). V gave up 3 bases and J gave up 7 bases, with 7 bases separating them. The CDR3 DNA is TGTGCCAGCAGCCAGGTGGGAGAGCAGTACTTC. Residues: CASSQVGEQYF.

The chain joins TRBV20-1 to TRBJ1-3, with D possibly being TRBD1 (5 bases). Germline values: CDR1 DFQATT, CDR2 SNEGSKA (reference sequence). The CDR3 has 14 residues. Trimming took 5 bases from V and 0 from J, leaving 11 bases between them. In nucleotides, the CDR3 is TGCAGTGCTGCCCAGGGAAACTCTGGAAACACCATATATTTT. It encodes CSAAQGNSGNTIYF.

This chain uses TRBV20-1 with TRBJ1-4, with D perhaps matching TRBD1 (5 bases). This CDR3 comprises 12 residues. CDR1 and CDR2 from the germline V gene are DFQATT and SNEGSKA (reference sequence). V was pared by 4 bases and J by 8 bases, with 11 bases between. CDR3 DNA: TGCAGTGCTATCCGGGACGACGAAAAACTGTTTTTT. Protein product: CSAIRDDEKLFF.

There are many counts of this clonotype. Here the CDR3 reads CSARDQAIREYF. The CDR3 nucleotides are TGCAGTGCTAGAGATCAGGCGATACGGGAGTACTTC. The chain is built from TRBV20-1 and TRBJ2-5; D gene unclear. Germline V lookup: CDR1 DFQATT, CDR2 SNEGSKA (reference sequence). CDR3 length: 12 residues. With 0 bases removed from V and 12 bases from J, the gap between germline ends came to 14 bases.

This clonotype appeared once. V usage is TRBV20-1 and J usage is TRBJ1-1; 7 bases agree with TRBD1. Trimming removed 5 bases from V and 5 bases from J; junction bases left unmatched: 11. This CDR3 has 14 amino acids. Germline V gene data show CDR1 as DFQATT and CDR2 as SNEGSKA (reference sequence). CDR3 sequence (DNA): TGCAGTGCTCCTGGACAGGCGGGGGGAACTGAAGCTTTCTTT. As protein: CSAPGQAGGTEAFF.

This chain joins TRBV12-3 or TRBV12-4 and TRBJ2-7; TRBD1 matches 8 bases. V shed 7 bases, J shed 0 bases, and the junction held 5 bases outside the gene matches. CDR3 length: 14 amino acids. CDR3 amino acids: CASTQGQGSYEQYF. The CDR3 nucleotides read TGTGCCAGCACCCAAGGACAGGGCTCCTACGAGCAGTACTTC.

This clonotype has more than one count but fewer than ten. The V call is TRBV4-3, the J call TRBJ1-4; 7 bases are shared with TRBD1. V dropped 4 bases and J dropped 0; count of bases not matched to a gene: 5. This CDR3 comprises 16 residues. CDR1 is LGHNA, CDR2 YSLEER, per germline. The CDR3 DNA sequence: TGCGCCAGCAGCCGGGACAGACTTGCAACTAATGAAAAACTGTTTTTT. It specifies CASSRDRLATNEKLFF.

On this clonotype itself: Germline and junction disagree at one end, which may indicate a read error. V is TRBV5-1 and J is TRBJ2-5; D gene unclear. CDR1 and CDR2 from the germline V gene are SGHRS and YFSETQ. The CDR3 has 15 residues. DNA for the CDR3: TGCGCCAGCAGTTTGGCCCCGACAATTCAAGAGATCCAGTATTTC. Encoded protein: CASSLAPTIQEIQYF.

In its sample, this clonotype was seen a few times. The chain combines TRBV7-2 with TRBJ2-2; D ambiguous. Germline assignment: CDR1 SGHTA and CDR2 FQGNSA. The germline V and J ends were trimmed by 1 base and 8 bases, with 11 bases remaining between them. The CDR3 covers 14 residues. CDR3 coding DNA: TGTGCCAGCAGCTTAGATCCTGGGCAAGGGGAGCTGTTTTTT. This codes for CASSLDPGQGELFF.

This chain joins TRBV27 and TRBJ2-7; weak D call: TRBD1 (5 bases). Germline V CDR1 and CDR2: MNHEY, SMNVEV (reference sequence). V lost 4 bases and J lost 2, with 9 bases in between. This CDR3 is built from 13 residues. The CDR3 DNA is TGTGCCAGCAGTTCAGCCAGGGCCTACGAGCAGTACTTC. Its translation: CASSSARAYEQYF.

There are a few counts of this clonotype. CDR3 nucleotide sequence: TGTGCCAGCAGTTACTCGAATTGGCGGGGGCGAACAGCTGAAGCTTTCTTT. Protein product: CASSYSNWRGRTAEAFF. The chain combines TRBV6-5 with TRBJ1-1, with D possibly being TRBD1 (6 bases). CDR1 MNHEY and CDR2 SVGAGI come from the germline V gene. The ends were cut back, 0 bases at V and 6 bases at J, with 20 bases in the middle. The CDR3 is 17 residues long.

CDR3 nucleotides: TGTGCCAGCAGCTATTCAGGGGTCACAGATACGCAGTATTTT. Its translation: CASSYSGVTDTQYF. The genes are TRBV7-9 and TRBJ2-3; D perhaps matches TRBD1 (6 bases). The CDR3 is 14 amino acids. CDR1 and CDR2 (germline): SEHNR, FQNEAQ (reference sequence). V was pared by 4 bases and J by 2 bases, with 10 bases between.

CDR3 sequence (DNA): TGTGCCAGCAGATTGTGGGCTCAGGGTGGGTCCCAGCCCCAGCATTTT. As protein: CASRLWAQGGSQPQHF. The chain combines TRBV28 with TRBJ1-5; maybe TRBD1 (5 bases). The V end was cut by 6 bases, the J end by 7 bases, with 22 bases between. The CDR3 has 16 amino acids. Per the germline V gene, CDR1 is MDHEN and CDR2 is SYDVKM.

This clonotype was recorded at least ten times. The chain carries TRBV7-9 and TRBJ2-5, with D perhaps assigned TRBD1 or TRBD2 (7 bases each). V dropped 5 bases and J dropped 4 bases, with 14 bases sitting between them. Germline lookup yields CDR1 SEHNR and CDR2 FQNEAQ (reference sequence). CDR3 length: 14 residues. The CDR3 bases are TGTGCCAGCAGCCGCGACAGGGAGGGAGAGACCCAGTACTTC. Translating gives CASSRDREGETQYF.